This TCR beta chain was found in a study of T cell responses to AZD1222 COVID-19 vaccine. Overall study results and limits: Sampling that yielded the repertoires occurred only after the peak T cell response. Reports indicate that nearly half of spike-specific TCRs are directed at unmutated variant regions.

With 6 bases removed from V and 5 bases from J, the gap between germline ends came to 20 bases. The CDR3 is made up of 15 amino acids. Germline V gene lookup returns CDR1 SGHRS and CDR2 YFSETQ. Details on this clone: The antigen remains unidentified.

Only in-frame clones appear in the TCRdb table, and some are missing; sequencing was by immunoSEQ multiplex PCR. The sample yields more than 150,000 clones, 85% to 95% seen once. This chain links TRBV5-1 with TRBJ2-5; TRBD2 might be the D (5 bases). The source of this sequence is an adult in good health. The material was peripheral blood, obtained on day 0 of AZD1222 vaccination. The CDR3 sequence: CASTSGTEGVETQYF. CDR3 nucleotides: TGCGCCAGCACCTCCGGCACCGAGGGCGTTGAGACCCAGTACTTC.